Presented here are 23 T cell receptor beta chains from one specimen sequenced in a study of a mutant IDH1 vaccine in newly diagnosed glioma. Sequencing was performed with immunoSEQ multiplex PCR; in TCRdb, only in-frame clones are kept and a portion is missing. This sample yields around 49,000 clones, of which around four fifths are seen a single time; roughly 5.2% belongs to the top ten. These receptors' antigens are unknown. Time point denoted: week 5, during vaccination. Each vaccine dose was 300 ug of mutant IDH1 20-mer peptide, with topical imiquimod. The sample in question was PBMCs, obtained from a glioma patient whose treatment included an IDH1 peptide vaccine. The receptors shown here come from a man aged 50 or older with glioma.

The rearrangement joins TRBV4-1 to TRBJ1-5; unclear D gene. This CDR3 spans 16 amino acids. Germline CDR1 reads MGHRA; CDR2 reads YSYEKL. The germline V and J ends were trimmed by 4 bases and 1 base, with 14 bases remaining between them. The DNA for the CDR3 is TGCGCCAGCAGCCGCCTGGTCACGGGGAGCAATCAGCCCCAGCATTTT. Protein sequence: CASSRLVTGSNQPQHF.

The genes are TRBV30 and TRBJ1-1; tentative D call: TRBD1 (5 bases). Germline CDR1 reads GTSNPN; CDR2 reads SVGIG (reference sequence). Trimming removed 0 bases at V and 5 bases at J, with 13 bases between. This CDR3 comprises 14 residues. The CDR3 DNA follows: TGTGCCTGGAGTGTACTCCAGGGTAAAACTGAAGCTTTCTTT. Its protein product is CAWSVLQGKTEAFF.

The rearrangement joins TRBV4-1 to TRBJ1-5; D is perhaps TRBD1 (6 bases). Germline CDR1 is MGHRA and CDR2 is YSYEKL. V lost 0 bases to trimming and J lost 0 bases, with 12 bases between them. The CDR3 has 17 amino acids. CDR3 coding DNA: TGCGCCAGCAGCCAAGAACGGGACACCGCTAGCAATCAGCCCCAGCATTTT. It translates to CASSQERDTASNQPQHF.

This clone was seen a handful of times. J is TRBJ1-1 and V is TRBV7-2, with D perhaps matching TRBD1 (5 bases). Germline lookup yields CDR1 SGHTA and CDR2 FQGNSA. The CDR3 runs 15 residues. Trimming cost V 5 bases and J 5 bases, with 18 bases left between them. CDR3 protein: CASSALTGVGTEAFF. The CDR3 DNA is TGTGCCAGCAGCGCCTTAACAGGAGTAGGGACTGAAGCTTTCTTT.

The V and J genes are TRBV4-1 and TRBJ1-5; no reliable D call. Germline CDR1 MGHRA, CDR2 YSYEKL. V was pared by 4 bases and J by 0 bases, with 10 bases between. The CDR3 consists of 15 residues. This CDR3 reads CASSPRAGSNQPQHF. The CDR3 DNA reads TGCGCCAGCAGCCCAAGAGCCGGTAGCAATCAGCCCCAGCATTTT.

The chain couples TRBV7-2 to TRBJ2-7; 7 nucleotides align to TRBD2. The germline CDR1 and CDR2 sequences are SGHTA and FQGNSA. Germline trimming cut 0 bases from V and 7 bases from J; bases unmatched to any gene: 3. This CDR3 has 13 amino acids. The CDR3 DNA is TGTGCCAGCAGCTTAGCGGCTAGCGGAGAGCAGTACTTC. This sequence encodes CASSLAASGEQYF. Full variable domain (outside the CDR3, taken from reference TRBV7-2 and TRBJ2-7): GAGVSQSPSNKVTEKGKDVELRCDPISGHTALYWYRQSLGQGLEFLIYFQGNSAPDKSGLPSDRFSAERTGGSVSTLTIQRTQQEDSAVYLCASSLAASGEQYFGPGTRLTVT.

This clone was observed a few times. CDR3 region: CASSKATNTGELFF. The CDR3, as DNA: TGTGCCAGTAGTAAGGCTACGAACACCGGGGAGCTGTTTTTT. The chain joins TRBV19 to TRBJ2-2; D call uncertain. CDR3 length: 14 amino acids. V was shortened by 4 bases and J by 0 bases, with 6 bases between the two germline ends. Germline V CDR1 and CDR2: LNHDA, SQIVND (reference sequence).

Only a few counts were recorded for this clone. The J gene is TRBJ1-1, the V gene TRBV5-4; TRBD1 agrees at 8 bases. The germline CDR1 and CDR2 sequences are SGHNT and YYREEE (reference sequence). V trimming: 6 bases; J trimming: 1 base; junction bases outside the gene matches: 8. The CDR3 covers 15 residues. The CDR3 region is CASTERQGPNTEAFF. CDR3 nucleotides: TGTGCCAGCACCGAAAGACAGGGGCCGAACACTGAAGCTTTCTTT.

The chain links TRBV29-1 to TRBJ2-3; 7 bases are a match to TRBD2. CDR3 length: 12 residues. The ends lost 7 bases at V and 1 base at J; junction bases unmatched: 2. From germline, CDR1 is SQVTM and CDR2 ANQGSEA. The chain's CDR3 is CSGRGGTDTQYF. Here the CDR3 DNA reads TGCAGCGGACGGGGGGGCACAGATACGCAGTATTTT.

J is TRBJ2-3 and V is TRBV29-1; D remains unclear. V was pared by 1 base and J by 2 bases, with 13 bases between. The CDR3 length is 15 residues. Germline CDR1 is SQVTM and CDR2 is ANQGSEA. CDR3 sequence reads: CSVEGRLIHTDTQYF. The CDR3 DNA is TGCAGCGTTGAAGGGCGGCTGATCCACACAGATACGCAGTATTTT.

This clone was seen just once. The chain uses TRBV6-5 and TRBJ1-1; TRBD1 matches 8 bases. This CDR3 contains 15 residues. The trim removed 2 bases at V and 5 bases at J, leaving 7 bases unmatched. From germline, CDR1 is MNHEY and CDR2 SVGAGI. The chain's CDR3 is CASSYTDRGWTEAFF. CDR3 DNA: TGTGCCAGCAGTTACACCGACAGGGGATGGACTGAAGCTTTCTTT.

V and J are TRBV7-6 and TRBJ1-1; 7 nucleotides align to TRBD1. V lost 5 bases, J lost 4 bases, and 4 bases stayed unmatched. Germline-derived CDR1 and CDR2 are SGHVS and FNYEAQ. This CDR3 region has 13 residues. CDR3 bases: TGTGCCAGCAGCCGACAGGGCGTCACTGAAGCTTTCTTT. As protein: CASSRQGVTEAFF.

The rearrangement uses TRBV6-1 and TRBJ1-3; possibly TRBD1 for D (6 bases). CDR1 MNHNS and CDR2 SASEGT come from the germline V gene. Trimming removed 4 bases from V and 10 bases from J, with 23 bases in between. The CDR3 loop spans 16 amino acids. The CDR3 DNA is TGTGCCAGCAGTGGACCGGTGAGGGGGACGAAAGGGACCATATATTTT. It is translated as CASSGPVRGTKGTIYF.

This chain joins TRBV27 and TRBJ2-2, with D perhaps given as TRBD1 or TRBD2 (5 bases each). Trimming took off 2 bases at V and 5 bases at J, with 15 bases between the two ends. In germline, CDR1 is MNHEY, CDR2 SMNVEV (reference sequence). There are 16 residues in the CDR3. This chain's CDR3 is CASSLERGTGTGELFF. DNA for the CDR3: TGTGCCAGCAGTTTAGAAAGGGGCACGGGGACCGGGGAGCTGTTTTTT.

The CDR3 loop reads CASSLIGVGNTEAFF. The CDR3 nucleotides are TGTGCCAGCAGCTTAATAGGAGTAGGGAACACTGAAGCTTTCTTT. This chain joins TRBV7-3 and TRBJ1-1; D gene ambiguous. The V gene's germline CDR1 is SGHTA and CDR2 FQGTGA. The V gene lost 1 base and the J gene lost 1 base, with 10 bases spanning the gap. There are 15 residues in the CDR3.

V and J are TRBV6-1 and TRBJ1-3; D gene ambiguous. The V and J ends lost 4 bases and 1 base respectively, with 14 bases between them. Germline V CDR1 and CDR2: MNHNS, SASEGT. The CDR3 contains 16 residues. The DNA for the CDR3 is TGTGCCAGCAGTGGACATCTCTCCGGGTCTGGAAACACCATATATTTT. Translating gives CASSGHLSGSGNTIYF.

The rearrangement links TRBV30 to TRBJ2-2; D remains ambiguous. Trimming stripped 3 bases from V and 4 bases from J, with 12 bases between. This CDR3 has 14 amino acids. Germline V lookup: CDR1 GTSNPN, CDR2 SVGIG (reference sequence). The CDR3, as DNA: TGTGCCTGGAGCCCGGACCCGGGCACCGGGGAGCTGTTTTTT. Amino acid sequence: CAWSPDPGTGELFF.

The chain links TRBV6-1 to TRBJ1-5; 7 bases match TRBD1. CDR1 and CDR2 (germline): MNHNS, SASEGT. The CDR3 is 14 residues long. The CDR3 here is CAIKDRASNQPQHF. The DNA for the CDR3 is TGTGCAATAAAAGACAGGGCAAGCAATCAGCCCCAGCATTTT.

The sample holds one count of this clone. The DNA of the CDR3 is TGTGCCAGCAGCTTAGACAGATCCTCTGGAAACACCATATATTTT. As protein: CASSLDRSSGNTIYF. V usage is TRBV11-2 and J usage is TRBJ1-3; no reliable D call. Deletions cut 0 bases from V and 0 bases from J, with 6 bases between. CDR1 SGHAT and CDR2 FQNNGV come from the germline V gene. The CDR3 extends over 15 amino acids. Looking up the rest from reference TRBV11-2 and TRBJ1-3 gives the full variable domain: EAGVAQSPRYKIIEKRQSVAFWCNPISGHATLYWYQQILGQGPKLLIQFQNNGVVDDSQLPKDRFSAERLKGVDSTLKIQPAKLEDSAVYLCASSLDRSSGNTIYFGEGSWLTVV.

The DNA of the CDR3 is TGCAGCGCTGGACAGGGTGCCAACACTGAAGCTTTCTTT. It codes for CSAGQGANTEAFF. This chain uses TRBV29-1 with TRBJ1-1; 8 bases are a match to TRBD1. This CDR3 comprises 13 residues. J was trimmed by 2 bases and V by 7 bases; bases with no gene match: 6. The germline V gene encodes CDR1 SQVTM and CDR2 ANQGSEA.

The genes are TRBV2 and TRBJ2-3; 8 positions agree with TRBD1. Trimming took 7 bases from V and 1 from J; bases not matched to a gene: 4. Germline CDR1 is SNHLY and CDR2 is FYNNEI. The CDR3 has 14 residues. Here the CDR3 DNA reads TGTGCCAGCAATTCGGGACAGGGCACAGATACGCAGTATTTT. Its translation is CASNSGQGTDTQYF.

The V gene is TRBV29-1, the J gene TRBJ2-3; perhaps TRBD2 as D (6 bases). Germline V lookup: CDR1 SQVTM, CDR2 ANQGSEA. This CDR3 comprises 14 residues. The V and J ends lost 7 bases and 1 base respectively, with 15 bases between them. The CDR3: CSASQGLGTDTQYF. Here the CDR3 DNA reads TGCAGCGCCTCTCAGGGACTTGGCACAGATACGCAGTATTTT.

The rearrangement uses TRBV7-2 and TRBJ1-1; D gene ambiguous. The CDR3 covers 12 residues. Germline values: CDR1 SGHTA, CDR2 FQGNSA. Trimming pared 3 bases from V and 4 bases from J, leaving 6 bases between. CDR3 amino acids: CASSFRSTEAFF. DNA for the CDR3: TGTGCCAGCAGCTTCAGATCCACTGAAGCTTTCTTT.